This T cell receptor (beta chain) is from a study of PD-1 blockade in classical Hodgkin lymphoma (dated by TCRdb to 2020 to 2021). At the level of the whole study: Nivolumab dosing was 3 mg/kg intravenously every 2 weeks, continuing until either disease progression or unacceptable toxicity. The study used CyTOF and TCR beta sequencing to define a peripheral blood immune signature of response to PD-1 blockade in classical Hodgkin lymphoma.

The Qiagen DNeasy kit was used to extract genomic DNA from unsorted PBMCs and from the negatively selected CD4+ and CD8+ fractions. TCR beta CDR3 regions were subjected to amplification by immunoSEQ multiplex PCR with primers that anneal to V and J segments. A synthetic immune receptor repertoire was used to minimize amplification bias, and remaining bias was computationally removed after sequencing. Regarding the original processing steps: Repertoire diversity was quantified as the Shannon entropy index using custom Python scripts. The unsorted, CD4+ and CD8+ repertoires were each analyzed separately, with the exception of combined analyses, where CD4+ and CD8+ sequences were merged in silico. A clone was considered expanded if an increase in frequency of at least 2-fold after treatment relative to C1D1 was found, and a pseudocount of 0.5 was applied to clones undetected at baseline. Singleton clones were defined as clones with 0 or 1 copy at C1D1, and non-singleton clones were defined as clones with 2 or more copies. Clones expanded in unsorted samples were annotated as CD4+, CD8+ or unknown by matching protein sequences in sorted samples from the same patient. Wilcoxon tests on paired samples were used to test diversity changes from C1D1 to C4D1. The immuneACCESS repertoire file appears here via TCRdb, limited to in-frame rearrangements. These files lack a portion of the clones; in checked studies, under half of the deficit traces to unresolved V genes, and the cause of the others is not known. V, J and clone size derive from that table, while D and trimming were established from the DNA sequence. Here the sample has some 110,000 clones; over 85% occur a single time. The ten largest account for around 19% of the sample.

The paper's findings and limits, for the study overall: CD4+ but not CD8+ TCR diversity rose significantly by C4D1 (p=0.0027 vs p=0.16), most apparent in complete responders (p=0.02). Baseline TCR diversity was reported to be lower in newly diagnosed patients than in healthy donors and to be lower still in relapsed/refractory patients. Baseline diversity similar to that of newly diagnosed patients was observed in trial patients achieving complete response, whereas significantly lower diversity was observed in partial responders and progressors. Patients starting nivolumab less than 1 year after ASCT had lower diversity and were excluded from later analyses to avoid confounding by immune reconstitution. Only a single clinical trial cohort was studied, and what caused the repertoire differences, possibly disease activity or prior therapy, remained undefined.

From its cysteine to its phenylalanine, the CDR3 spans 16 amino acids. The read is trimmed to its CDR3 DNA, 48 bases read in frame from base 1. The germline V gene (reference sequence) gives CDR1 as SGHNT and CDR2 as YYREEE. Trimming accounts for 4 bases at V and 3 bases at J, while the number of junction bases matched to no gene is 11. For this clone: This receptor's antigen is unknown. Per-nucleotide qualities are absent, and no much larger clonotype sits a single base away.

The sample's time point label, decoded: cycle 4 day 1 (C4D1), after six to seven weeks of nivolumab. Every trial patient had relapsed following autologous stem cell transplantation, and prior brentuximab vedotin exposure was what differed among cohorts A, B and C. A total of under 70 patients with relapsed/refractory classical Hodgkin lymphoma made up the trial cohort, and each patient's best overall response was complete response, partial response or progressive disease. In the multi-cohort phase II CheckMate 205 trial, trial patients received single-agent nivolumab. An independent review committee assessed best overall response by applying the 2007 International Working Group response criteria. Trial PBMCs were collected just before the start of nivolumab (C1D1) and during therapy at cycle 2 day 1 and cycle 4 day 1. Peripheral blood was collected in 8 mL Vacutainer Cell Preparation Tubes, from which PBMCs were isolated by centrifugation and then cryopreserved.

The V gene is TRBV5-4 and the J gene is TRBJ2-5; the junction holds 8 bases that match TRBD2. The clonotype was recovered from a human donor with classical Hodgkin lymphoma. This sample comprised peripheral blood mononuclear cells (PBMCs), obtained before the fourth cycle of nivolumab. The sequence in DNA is TGTGCCAGCAGCAATAATGGACTAGCTGGGAAAGAGACCCAGTACTTC. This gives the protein CASSNNGLAGKETQYF.